The present T cell receptor (beta chain) was sequenced within a study of blood T cells in healthy people across ages. Each sample had at least 6 million PBMCs isolated. With each sample, at least 5 micrograms of total RNA were extracted. Trimming took off 1 base at V and 5 bases at J, with 26 bases between the two ends. The CDR3 extends over 19 amino acids. Germline CDR1 reads LGHNA; CDR2 reads YNFKEQ. A second PCR of roughly 7 to 11 cycles used a sample-barcoded 5' primer and a J-beta primer mix. TCRdb recomputed calls from the 5' RACE reads with MiXCR, one row per CDR3 protein. The repertoire holds hundreds of thousands of distinct CDR3 sequences, with around 49% as singletons.

The chain is built from TRBV4-2 and TRBJ2-5; D is tentatively TRBD1 or TRBD2 (5 bases each). What was sequenced was blood. The TCR sequence derives from a woman aged 55-75 years in good health. The CDR3 is CASSQAVIPGTADRETQYF. The CDR3 nucleotides are TGTGCCAGCAGCCAAGCGGTGATTCCCGGGACCGCCGACCGGGAGACCCAGTACTTC.